This T cell receptor beta chain was profiled in a study of blood T cell repertoires in COVID-19 (dated by TCRdb to about 2020). For context, the study as a whole: Samples covering the acute and convalescent phases of COVID-19 were provided by collaborators in the United States, Italy and Spain. The material from the prospective study consisted of cDNA or gDNA derived from T cells, B-cell-depleted T cells, or PBMCs. The dataset comprised deeply sampled blood TCRbeta repertoires from subjects exposed to, actively infected with, or recovered from COVID-19. The repertoires were released in a freely available public database meant as a resource for research on the immune response to SARS-CoV-2. The samples were drawn from the first 160 participants of the ongoing ImmuneRACE study and from 1,254 subjects provided by 6 global collaborators. The sample metadata nearly always contained a de-identified subject ID, COVID-19 status, age in years and sex. Where HLA class I and class II types were available, the types were taken from metadata supplied by the sample provider, not from assay-based typing. What the authors observed across the whole study: How much clinical and demographic metadata was included differed by source and by participant, and the metadata was provided uncurated.

On this clone: No antigen is known for it. Base qualities are not at hand, and no much larger clone is one base apart.

Unmatched junction bases come to 9, with V trimmed by 8 bases and J by 3 bases. Measured from the cysteine to the phenylalanine, the CDR3 is 15 residues long. The read is trimmed to its CDR3 DNA, 45 bases read in frame from base 1. CDR1 is given as MNHEY and CDR2 as SVGAGI, both from the germline V gene. The collaborating institutions used their own protocols to collect whole blood in K2EDTA tubes. For TCRbeta analysis, collaborator samples were shipped as frozen whole blood, as isolated PBMCs, or as DNA extracted from either sample type. The immunoSEQ Assay, a bias-controlled multiplex PCR, was used to amplify TCRbeta CDR3 regions from genomic DNA. In the authors' own workflow: Within the assay, amplification of reference gene primers was used to estimate how many nucleated cells each sample contained. To quantify the absolute abundance of each unique TCRbeta CDR3 rearrangement, sequence reads were collapsed and filtered. Productive Simpson clonality was computed per sample as the square root of Simpson's diversity index over productive rearrangements. The table comes from immuneACCESS by way of TCRdb, which keeps in-frame sequences with V and J called. Part of the clones is missing from these tables; in studies checked, under half for an unresolved V gene and the rest for unknown reasons. The D gene and trimming were derived from the DNA, and the V and J assignments and clone size from that table. For this sample the table gives approximately 99,000 clones, of which less than 85% were detected only once. The ten largest clones represent about 2% of the sample.

What was sequenced was peripheral blood. The TCR was taken from a woman between 40 and 50 years old with acute or convalescent COVID-19. This sequence uses TRBV6-5 and TRBJ2-3; a stretch of 9 junction bases matches TRBD2. The nucleotide sequence reads TGTGCCAGCGCGACGTTAGCGGGGGCGACAGATACGCAGTATTTT. Translated, it reads CASATLAGATDTQYF.